Presented here are 24 T cell receptor beta chains from one specimen sequenced in a study of OX40 agonist ivuxolimab in advanced cancers. Sequencing used immunoSEQ multiplex PCR; TCRdb keeps in-frame clones, though not all of them. Of about 32,000 clones in the sample, approximately 80% are singletons; the top ten hold around 25%. The source material was CD4+ or CD8+ T cells sorted from blood, sampled in a trial of the OX40 agonist ivuxolimab. Source of these receptors: an adult with an advanced solid tumor such as melanoma, head and neck, liver or kidney cancer.

This sequence joins TRBV4-2 and TRBJ2-5, with D unclear. The V and J ends lost 1 base and 5 bases respectively, with 11 bases between them. This CDR3 has 14 residues. Germline V CDR1 and CDR2: LGHNA, YNFKEQ. This CDR3 reads CASSQAVSGETQYF. CDR3 DNA sequence: TGTGCCAGCAGCCAAGCGGTGTCTGGGGAGACCCAGTACTTC.

This clone turned up a few times. The chain links TRBV5-4 to TRBJ2-7; D not resolved. Germline CDR1 reads SGHNT; CDR2 reads YYREEE (reference sequence). V was cut by 4 bases and J by 6 bases, with 14 bases left in between. The CDR3 contains 13 residues. The CDR3 here is CASSLGPGVEQYF. CDR3 in DNA: TGTGCCAGCAGCCTCGGGCCTGGGGTCGAGCAGTACTTC.

The J gene is TRBJ1-1, the V gene TRBV6-1; D not certain. V lost 5 bases, J lost 7 bases, and 14 bases lay in between. Germline V gene data show CDR1 as MNHNS and CDR2 as SASEGT. The CDR3 is 13 residues long. CDR3 in DNA: TGTGCCAGCAGTAATGAATATCCGGTTGAAGCTTTCTTT. Its translation: CASSNEYPVEAFF.

This chain connects TRBV27 to TRBJ1-2, with D possibly TRBD1 on 5 matching bases. This CDR3 region has 16 residues. In germline, CDR1 is MNHEY, CDR2 SMNVEV (reference sequence). Trimming left V 1 base short and J 8 bases short, with 20 bases between. CDR3 sequence: CASSLWGTQAGGGYTF. CDR3 nucleotides: TGTGCCAGCAGTTTATGGGGGACGCAGGCCGGAGGAGGCTACACCTTC.

The J gene is TRBJ2-5, the V gene TRBV6-5; 12 bases map to TRBD2. Germline CDR1 and CDR2: MNHEY and SVGAGI. The CDR3 has 16 amino acids. V dropped 0 bases and J dropped 1; count of bases not matched to a gene: 0. CDR3 sequence (DNA): TGTGCCAGCAGTTACTCGACTAGCGGGGGCCAAGAGACCCAGTACTTC. Translating gives CASSYSTSGGQETQYF.

This rearrangement joins TRBV7-2 to TRBJ2-1; a possible D gene is TRBD1 (5 bases). CDR1 is SGHTA, CDR2 FQGNSA, per germline. The V gene lost 4 bases and the J gene lost 15 bases, with 16 bases spanning the gap. The CDR3 loop spans 12 amino acids. CDR3 protein: CASSSFGQVLFF. CDR3 sequence (DNA): TGTGCCAGCAGCTCCTTTGGACAAGTCTTGTTCTTC.

This chain connects TRBV18 to TRBJ2-5; D gene uncertain. The V gene lost 3 bases and the J gene lost 6 bases, with 8 bases spanning the gap. The CDR3 covers 12 residues. Germline V lookup: CDR1 KGHSH, CDR2 LQKENI. CDR3 amino acids: CASSPEVKTQYF. The CDR3, as DNA: TGTGCCAGCTCACCTGAAGTGAAGACCCAGTACTTC.

This chain uses TRBV7-2 with TRBJ1-1; weak D call: TRBD1 (6 bases). The CDR3 length is 16 residues. Germline V gives CDR1 SGHTA, CDR2 FQGNSA. Trimming pared 5 bases from V and 3 bases from J, leaving 19 bases between. The CDR3 protein is CASSATGGRWDTEAFF. In DNA form, the CDR3 reads TGTGCCAGCAGCGCAACGGGGGGGCGCTGGGACACTGAAGCTTTCTTT. The full variable domain, rest sourced from reference TRBV7-2 and TRBJ1-1, is GAGVSQSPSNKVTEKGKDVELRCDPISGHTALYWYRQSLGQGLEFLIYFQGNSAPDKSGLPSDRFSAERTGGSVSTLTIQRTQQEDSAVYLCASSATGGRWDTEAFFGQGTRLTVV.

The chain combines TRBV19 with TRBJ2-2, with a possible D match to TRBD2 (5 bases). The ends were cut back, 7 bases at V and 5 bases at J, with 17 bases in the middle. This CDR3 has 15 amino acids. Germline values: CDR1 LNHDA, CDR2 SQIVND (reference sequence). CDR3 nucleotides: TGTGCCAGTATGGGGAGCCTCTTGGGAACCGGGGAGCTGTTTTTT. This gives the protein CASMGSLLGTGELFF.

The chain combines TRBV29-1 with TRBJ1-5; a weak D match, TRBD1 (6 bases). Germline V lookup: CDR1 SQVTM, CDR2 ANQGSEA. This CDR3 is 12 amino acids long. Trimming stripped 4 bases from V and 7 bases from J, with 11 bases between. This chain's CDR3 is CSVGGLGQPQHF. CDR3 nucleotide sequence: TGCAGCGTTGGGGGGCTGGGGCAGCCCCAGCATTTT. The full variable domain, with the rest looked up from reference TRBV29-1 and TRBJ1-5, is SAVISQKPSRDICQRGTSLTIQCQVDSQVTMMFWYRQQPGQSLTLIATANQGSEATYESGFVIDKFPISRPNLTFSTLTVSNMSPEDSSIYLCSVGGLGQPQHFGDGTRLSIL.

The chain links TRBV5-6 to TRBJ1-4; D is perhaps TRBD1 (5 bases). CDR1 and CDR2 (germline): SGHDT, YYEEEE. The CDR3 spans 14 residues. The V gene lost 4 bases and the J gene lost 6 bases, with 13 bases spanning the gap. Written as DNA, the CDR3 is TGTGCCAGCAGCCCCTCGACAGTCGATGAAAAACTGTTTTTT. It encodes CASSPSTVDEKLFF.

The chain is built from TRBV19 and TRBJ2-4, with D perhaps TRBD2 (6 bases). CDR1 is LNHDA, CDR2 SQIVND, per germline (reference sequence). With 3 bases removed from V and 3 bases from J, the gap between germline ends came to 9 bases. This CDR3 comprises 14 residues. The CDR3 nucleotides are TGTGCCAGTAGTATCGGGGGAGGCAAAAACATTCAGTACTTC. It is translated as CASSIGGGKNIQYF.

V is TRBV5-6 and J is TRBJ1-2; 12 positions match TRBD1. The CDR3 sequence is 16 residues long. Germline V CDR1 and CDR2: SGHDT, YYEEEE. Losses at the gene ends were 0 bases for V and 8 bases for J; bases not matched to a gene: 8. CDR3 region: CASSLGPGQGAGGYTF. The DNA for the CDR3 is TGTGCCAGCAGCTTGGGGCCGGGACAGGGGGCGGGAGGCTACACCTTC.

The chain couples TRBV6-1 to TRBJ1-2; D not resolved. V dropped 4 bases and J dropped 2 bases, with 8 bases sitting between them. This CDR3 spans 13 amino acids. Looked up from germline, CDR1 is MNHNS and CDR2 is SASEGT. CDR3 DNA sequence: TGTGCCAGCAGTGTGGTCCGAAACTATGGCTACACCTTC. This codes for CASSVVRNYGYTF.

The chain links TRBV5-5 to TRBJ2-7, with D possibly TRBD1 on 6 matching bases. Trimming took 4 bases from V and 4 from J, leaving 15 bases between them. The CDR3 totals 14 residues. CDR1 SGHKS and CDR2 YYEKEE come from the germline V gene (reference sequence). CDR3 in amino acids: CASSQDSSWYEQYV. The CDR3 nucleotides are TGTGCCAGCAGCCAGGACAGTTCCTGGTACGAGCAGTACGTC.

The V gene is TRBV28, the J gene TRBJ2-7, with 7 bases that match TRBD2. The germline gives CDR1 MDHEN, CDR2 SYDVKM. V lost 2 bases, J lost 2 bases, and 9 bases stayed unmatched. The CDR3 consists of 16 residues. CDR3 region: CASSLTLAALTYEQYF. The CDR3 nucleotides read TGTGCCAGCAGTTTAACTCTAGCGGCCCTCACCTACGAGCAGTACTTC.

V gene TRBV30 combines with J gene TRBJ1-5; D not certain. The germline V gene has CDR1 GTSNPN and CDR2 SVGIG (reference sequence). Trimming removed 4 bases at V and 0 bases at J, with 7 bases between. The length of the CDR3 is 13 residues. The CDR3 protein is CAWTGDSNQPQHF. DNA of the CDR3: TGTGCCTGGACAGGCGATAGCAATCAGCCCCAGCATTTT.

This clone has just a few counts. The J gene is TRBJ2-7, the V gene TRBV6-1; TRBD2 matches at 7 bases. Looked up from germline, CDR1 is MNHNS and CDR2 is SASEGT. This CDR3 is built from 14 residues. The trim removed 5 bases at V and 6 bases at J, leaving 10 bases unmatched. The CDR3 region has the DNA TGTGCCAGCAGTTATGAGACTAGCATAGGCGAGCAGTACGTC. This gives the protein CASSYETSIGEQYV.

Only a few counts were recorded for this clone. The V gene is TRBV19, the J gene TRBJ1-5; 7 bases agree with TRBD1. Germline trimming cut 5 bases from V and 3 bases from J; bases unmatched to any gene: 4. Per germline, CDR1 LNHDA and CDR2 SQIVND (reference sequence). The CDR3 consists of 14 residues. The CDR3 region has the DNA TGTGCCAGTAGTCCGGGACAGCTCAATCAGCCCCAGCATTTT. As protein: CASSPGQLNQPQHF.

The CDR3 DNA sequence: TGTGCCAGCAGAGGACGGTCCTACGAGCAGTACTTC. This codes for CASRGRSYEQYF. V and J are TRBV5-8 and TRBJ2-7; D not certain. V lost 5 bases, J lost 1 base, and 7 bases lay in between. CDR3 length equals 12 residues. Germline assignment: CDR1 SGHTS and CDR2 YDEGEE.

Sample share makes this clone medium-sized. The V call is TRBV23-1, the J call TRBJ1-1; tentative D call: TRBD1 (6 bases). TRBV23-1 is marked as an open reading frame, function uncertain. The length of the CDR3 is 15 residues. Trimming stripped 3 bases from V and 1 base from J, with 12 bases between. This CDR3 is CASSQVPGQNTEAFF. The CDR3, as DNA: TGCGCCAGCAGTCAGGTTCCGGGACAGAACACTGAAGCTTTCTTT.

This clone was observed a few times. The chain joins TRBV7-2 to TRBJ2-1; perhaps D is TRBD1 or TRBD2 (6 bases each). The length of the CDR3 is 13 residues. V was cut by 4 bases and J by 6 bases, with 10 bases left in between. Germline V gene data show CDR1 as SGHTA and CDR2 as FQGNSA. CDR3 nucleotides: TGTGCCAGCAGCTGGGGGGCGTTCAATGAGCAGTTCTTC. Protein: CASSWGAFNEQFF.

The V and J genes are TRBV14 and TRBJ2-7, with a weak D call TRBD2 (6 bases). Trimming cost V 4 bases and J 9 bases, with 19 bases left between them. CDR3 length: 14 amino acids. The germline V gene encodes CDR1 SGHDN and CDR2 FVKESK. The CDR3 spells CASSPGGGPAGQYV. In DNA, the CDR3 is TGTGCCAGCAGCCCCGGCGGAGGGCCGGCCGGGCAGTACGTC.

The chain is built from TRBV2 and TRBJ1-4; the match to TRBD1 covers 7 bases. V lost 4 bases, J lost 8 bases, and 7 bases stayed unmatched. The V gene's germline CDR1 is SNHLY and CDR2 FYNNEI. CDR3 size: 14 residues. Written as DNA, the CDR3 is TGTGCCAGCAGTGTACCCCTACAGGGGGAAAAACTGTTTTTT. It codes for CASSVPLQGEKLFF.